Following are 31 T cell receptor beta chains from one sample sequenced in a study of blood T cells in healthy people across ages. Sample-barcoded 5' priming and a J-beta primer mix drove a second PCR of 7 to 11 cycles. A single record per CDR3 protein comes from TCRdb applying MiXCR to the 5' RACE reads. The sample includes hundreds of thousands of distinct CDR3 sequences, more than 25% of them seen just once. The same sample was also used in a study of T cells of mothers and their children.

Sequenced: blood. The receptors here all came from a boy between 10 and 17 years old in good health.

V usage is TRBV29-1 and J usage is TRBJ1-6; D gene unclear. V gave up 1 base and J gave up 7 bases, with 11 bases separating them. The V gene's germline CDR1 is SQVTM and CDR2 ANQGSEA. The CDR3 length is 14 residues. The CDR3 DNA is TGCAGCGTTGAAGGAGGCGGCCGGAATTCACCCCTCCACTTT. It translates to CSVEGGGRNSPLHF.

The chain joins TRBV2 to TRBJ2-4, with 9 bases identical to TRBD2. This CDR3 has 15 residues. Losses at the gene ends were 8 bases for V and 4 bases for J; bases not matched to a gene: 9. Germline loops: CDR1 SNHLY, CDR2 FYNNEI. CDR3: CASADPTSGKNIQYF. CDR3 nucleotide sequence: TGTGCCAGCGCCGACCCTACTAGCGGGAAAAACATTCAGTACTTC.

As to this clonotype: Because the CDR3 is missing its conserved closing phenylalanine or tryptophan, this is likely a read error. This sequence joins TRBV12-3 or TRBV12-4 and TRBJ2-4; no clear D. There are 13 residues in the CDR3. Deletions cut 2 bases from V and 2 bases from J, with 4 bases between. The CDR3 is CASSLITKNIQYL. Here the CDR3 DNA reads TGTGCCAGCAGTTTAATTACCAAAAACATTCAGTACCTC.

Note on this clonotype: A junction boundary mismatches the germline segment, possibly from a read error. CDR3 sequence reads: CASMRPAGTGALFF. The CDR3 nucleotides read TGTGCCAGCATGAGGCCCGCAGGGACCGGGGCGCTGTTTTTT. The chain links TRBV7-9 to TRBJ2-2, with D perhaps matching TRBD1 or TRBD2 (5 bases each). The CDR3 is 14 residues long. The germline V gene encodes CDR1 SEHNR and CDR2 FQNEAQ (reference sequence). Full variable domain (remainder filled in from reference TRBV7-9 and TRBJ2-2): DTGVSQNPRHKITKRGQNVTFRCDPISEHNRLYWYRQTLGQGPEFLTYFQNEAQLEKSRLLSDRFSAERPKGSFSTLEIQRTEQGDSAMYLCASMRPAGTGALFFGEGSRLTVL.

The table lists this clonotype with a few counts. J is TRBJ2-5 and V is TRBV5-1; D is possibly TRBD1 (6 bases). The CDR3 spans 14 residues. Germline V gene data show CDR1 as SGHRS and CDR2 as YFSETQ. V lost 4 bases, J lost 2 bases, and 12 bases lay in between. The CDR3 region is CASSPGHEQETQYF. The CDR3 bases are TGCGCCAGCAGCCCGGGACACGAGCAAGAGACCCAGTACTTC.

CDR3 region: CASRQGARTEAFF. The CDR3 coding sequence is TGCGCCAGCAGACAGGGGGCGAGGACTGAAGCTTTCTTT. The J gene is TRBJ1-1, the V gene TRBV5-1; 9 nucleotides line up with TRBD1. The germline V gene has CDR1 SGHRS and CDR2 YFSETQ. The trim removed 5 bases at V and 5 bases at J, leaving 4 bases unmatched. The CDR3 is 13 amino acids.

This clonotype showed up just a few times. CDR3: CASSEGSPTWQRENYGYTF. The CDR3 DNA follows: TGTGCCAGCAGTGAAGGTTCTCCTACGTGGCAGAGAGAAAACTATGGCTACACCTTC. J is TRBJ1-2 and V is TRBV2; D call uncertain. The CDR3 has 19 residues. CDR1 SNHLY and CDR2 FYNNEI come from the germline V gene. V lost 1 base and J lost 2, with 23 bases in between.

The genes are TRBV5-1 and TRBJ2-7; possibly TRBD1 for D (6 bases). V shed 0 bases and J shed 7 bases, with 20 bases lying between them. Germline CDR1 reads SGHRS; CDR2 reads YFSETQ. The CDR3 runs 16 residues. CDR3: CASSLASGHGASEQYF. The CDR3 nucleotides read TGCGCCAGCAGCTTGGCCTCGGGACATGGGGCTAGTGAGCAGTACTTC.

At least ten counts were recorded for this clonotype. This chain uses TRBV5-1 with TRBJ2-1, with D possibly matching TRBD1 (6 bases). Germline CDR1 is SGHRS and CDR2 is YFSETQ. V lost 3 bases to trimming and J lost 9 bases, with 10 bases between them. This CDR3 is 12 amino acids long. CDR3 DNA sequence: TGCGCCAGCAGCTCCACAGGGACTGAGCAGTTCTTC. As protein: CASSSTGTEQFF.

About this clonotype itself: The junction and the germline gene differ at one end; a read error may be behind it. The V gene is TRBV19, the J gene TRBJ2-7; perhaps TRBD1 as D (6 bases). CDR1 is LNHDA and CDR2 is SQIVND in the germline V gene (reference sequence). CDR3 length equals 13 residues. The CDR3 sequence is CAGSIGGTYEQYF. CDR3 coding DNA: TGTGCCGGTAGTATAGGGGGAACCTACGAGCAGTACTTC.

This clonotype was seen a handful of times. J is TRBJ2-7 and V is TRBV29-1; 7 bases are a match to TRBD2. This CDR3 comprises 13 residues. The V segment lost 3 bases and the J segment 6 bases; nucleotides outside the gene matches: 8. Germline lookup yields CDR1 SQVTM and CDR2 ANQGSEA. The CDR3 is CSVEAGPGGEQYF. The DNA for the CDR3 is TGCAGCGTTGAGGCGGGGCCGGGAGGCGAGCAGTACTTC.

This clonotype showed up just a few times. The V gene is TRBV6-2 or TRBV6-3, the J gene TRBJ2-5, with TRBD2 as a possible D gene (5 bases). The DNA end favors TRBJ2-1, so the J call may be wrong. The CDR3 is 17 amino acids. Germline assignment: CDR1 MNHEY and CDR2 SVGEGT. This CDR3 reads CASSYQLQRMIYNEQFF. The CDR3 DNA reads as TGTGCCAGCAGTTACCAACTACAGCGGATGATATACAATGAGCAGTTCTTC.

This clonotype turned up a few times. The chain recombines TRBV29-1 with TRBJ2-7; D is unresolved. V gave up 1 base and J gave up 7 bases, with 11 bases separating them. Germline V gene sequence: CDR1 SQVTM, CDR2 ANQGSEA. This CDR3 is 12 amino acids long. CDR3 DNA sequence: TGCAGCGTTGAAGGAGCACGGCTTGAGCAGTACTTC. This gives the protein CSVEGARLEQYF.

This clonotype was picked up a small number of times. The chain carries TRBV27 and TRBJ1-4, with no clear D. CDR1 and CDR2 from the germline V gene are MNHEY and SMNVEV (reference sequence). The CDR3 loop spans 13 amino acids. Trimming took 5 bases from V and 6 from J, leaving 10 bases between them. For the CDR3, the DNA is TGTGCCAGCAGTACCCCCGGGGATGAAAAACTGTTTTTT. Encoded protein: CASSTPGDEKLFF.

The chain recombines TRBV5-1 with TRBJ2-5; tentatively, D is TRBD2 (6 bases). Per the germline V gene, CDR1 is SGHRS and CDR2 is YFSETQ. The CDR3 spans 14 residues. Trimming removed 1 base from V and 2 bases from J, with 9 bases in between. The CDR3 region has the DNA TGCGCCAGCAGCTTGAAGGGGAGGCAAGAGACCCAGTACTTC. Amino acid sequence: CASSLKGRQETQYF. Based on the CDR3 plus reference TRBV5-1 and TRBJ2-5, the full variable domain is KAGVTQTPRYLIKTRGQQVTLSCSPISGHRSVSWYQQTPGQGLQFLFEYFSETQRNKGNFPGRFSGRQFSNSRSEMNVSTLELGDSALYLCASSLKGRQETQYFGPGTRLLVL.

V gene TRBV6-5 combines with J gene TRBJ2-5, with a tentative D call TRBD2 (5 bases). The CDR3 consists of 12 residues. Germline CDR1 reads MNHEY; CDR2 reads SVGAGI. Trimming cost V 6 bases and J 4 bases, with 9 bases left between them. CDR3 residues: CASRRVGETQYF. In DNA form, the CDR3 reads TGTGCCAGCAGGCGGGTGGGAGAGACCCAGTACTTC.

V gene TRBV7-3 combines with J gene TRBJ2-7; 12 positions agree with TRBD2. Germline-derived CDR1 and CDR2 are SGHTA and FQGTGA. This CDR3 is built from 17 residues. V shed 5 bases, J shed 4 bases, and the junction held 12 bases outside the gene matches. The CDR3 bases are TGTGCCAGCAGCCCAAACCCTAGCGGGGGGGCTAAGTACGAGCAGTACTTC. Translated, it gives CASSPNPSGGAKYEQYF.

The gene calls are TRBV9 and TRBJ2-5, with 12 nucleotides matching TRBD2. This CDR3 spans 17 amino acids. From germline, CDR1 is SGDLS and CDR2 YYNGEE. V gave up 0 bases and J gave up 1 base; unmatched junction bases: 4. The DNA of the CDR3 is TGTGCCAGCAGCGTAGGACTAGCGGGGGACTTCCAAGAGACCCAGTACTTC. Protein product: CASSVGLAGDFQETQYF.

Details on this clonotype: One end of the junction varies from germline; a read error may be responsible. The chain recombines TRBV6-5 with TRBJ2-5, with D unresolved. This CDR3 is built from 12 residues. The V gene's germline CDR1 is MNHEY and CDR2 SVGAGI. The CDR3 sequence: CASCYSGETQYF. CDR3 in DNA: TGTGCCAGCTGTTACTCCGGAGAGACCCAGTACTTC.

This clonotype appeared a few times. The chain links TRBV19 to TRBJ2-2; 8 bases fit TRBD1. The CDR3 contains 15 residues. V lost 8 bases and J lost 3; bases outside the gene matches: 8. CDR1 and CDR2 (germline): LNHDA, SQIVND (reference sequence). CDR3 loop: CASRVGTGYTGELFF. CDR3 DNA: TGTGCCAGTCGCGTGGGGACAGGTTACACCGGGGAGCTGTTTTTT.

A few counts support this clonotype. The chain recombines TRBV2 with TRBJ2-5; TRBD2 aligns across 10 bases. Germline loops: CDR1 SNHLY, CDR2 FYNNEI. V lost 6 bases to trimming and J lost 2 bases; unmatched junction nucleotides: 15. The CDR3 length is 18 residues. CDR3 nucleotide sequence: TGTGCCAGCAGCGAACCTTTAGCGGGGGGCCGAAGACAAGAGACCCAGTACTTC. This translates into CASSEPLAGGRRQETQYF.

The chain couples TRBV5-1 to TRBJ1-2; TRBD1 aligns across 9 bases. This CDR3 region has 19 residues. The ends lost 1 base at V and 9 bases at J; junction bases unmatched: 22. Germline lookup yields CDR1 SGHRS and CDR2 YFSETQ. The CDR3 protein is CASSLTSRTGVTTSKRYTF. The CDR3 nucleotides are TGCGCCAGCAGCTTGACCTCGCGGACAGGGGTTACTACATCCAAGCGCTACACCTTC.

The chain recombines TRBV4-1 with TRBJ2-3; no reliable D call. The CDR3 has 14 residues. Germline V CDR1 and CDR2: MGHRA, YSYEKL. Trimming stripped 1 base from V and 2 bases from J, with 7 bases between. CDR3 in amino acids: CASSQVGHTDTQYF. In DNA form, the CDR3 reads TGCGCCAGCAGCCAAGTTGGCCACACAGATACGCAGTATTTT.

This clonotype came up a few times. This chain connects TRBV19 to TRBJ2-5, with D tentatively TRBD2 (6 bases). Germline-derived CDR1 and CDR2 are LNHDA and SQIVND (reference sequence). The CDR3 has 14 residues. V shed 8 bases and J shed 5 bases, with 18 bases lying between them. The CDR3 loop is CASSARPAGETQYF. In nucleotides, the CDR3 is TGTGCCAGTTCCGCGAGGCCCGCGGGGGAGACCCAGTACTTC.

The chain employs TRBV6-5 and TRBJ2-5; the match to TRBD1 covers 8 bases. The J call is uncertain, as TRBJ2-7 better fits the DNA end. The CDR3 totals 15 residues. In germline, CDR1 is MNHEY, CDR2 SVGAGI. CDR3 loop: CASSNQGAMGYEQYF. Written as DNA, the CDR3 is TGTGCCAGCAGTAATCAGGGGGCTATGGGCTACGAGCAGTACTTC.

The chain couples TRBV7-4 to TRBJ2-1; D unclear. CDR3 length equals 15 residues. Trimming shortened V by 6 bases and J by 0 bases, and 12 bases separated the two germline ends. CDR1 SGHVT and CDR2 SQSDAQ come from the germline V gene. The CDR3 here is CASRGIRPSYNEQFF. In DNA, the CDR3 is TGTGCCAGCAGGGGGATTCGACCCTCCTACAATGAGCAGTTCTTC.

The chain recombines TRBV5-1 with TRBJ2-5; D not resolved. The assigned J gene may be wrong: the sequence end matches TRBJ2-7 better. Per germline, CDR1 SGHRS and CDR2 YFSETQ. This CDR3 spans 16 amino acids. CDR3 in DNA: TGCGCCAGCAGCTTGGCCTTCGGTGGAAGACCCTACGAGCAGTACTTC. This translates into CASSLAFGGRPYEQYF.

V is TRBV19 and J is TRBJ1-6; D not certain. The CDR3 is made up of 16 amino acids. The germline V and J ends were trimmed by 7 bases and 0 bases, with 13 bases remaining between them. Germline assignment: CDR1 LNHDA and CDR2 SQIVND (reference sequence). CDR3 nucleotides: TGTGCCAGTATTGGGGAGGCTTACTCCTATAATTCACCCCTCCACTTT. Residues: CASIGEAYSYNSPLHF.

This chain joins TRBV12-3 or TRBV12-4 and TRBJ1-1; the D gene is possibly TRBD1 (5 bases). CDR3 size: 15 residues. V was clipped by 3 bases and J by 2 bases, with 13 bases between them. In DNA, the CDR3 is TGTGCCAGCAGTTTCCAGGGCACTATCAACACTGAAGCTTTCTTT. This sequence encodes CASSFQGTINTEAFF.

This CDR3 is CASSQRGRGRETQYF. DNA of the CDR3: TGTGCCAGCAGCCAAAGGGGCAGGGGGCGAGAGACCCAGTACTTC. This chain joins TRBV7-9 and TRBJ2-5, with 8 bases aligning to TRBD1. Germline CDR1 reads SEHNR; CDR2 reads FQNEAQ (reference sequence). The V segment lost 5 bases and the J segment 4 bases; nucleotides outside the gene matches: 9. The CDR3 covers 15 residues.

The chain combines TRBV28 with TRBJ2-4; 8 nucleotides match TRBD1. V trimming: 2 bases; J trimming: 0 bases; junction bases outside the gene matches: 9. Germline V gene data show CDR1 as MDHEN and CDR2 as SYDVKM. There are 18 residues in the CDR3. CDR3 coding DNA: TGTGCCAGCAGTTTAGGGACAGGAGGATCTCTAGCCAAAAACATTCAGTACTTC. Translated, it gives CASSLGTGGSLAKNIQYF.